These 24 T cell receptor beta chains came from one sample sequenced in a study of cytomegalovirus exposure and HLA in healthy donors. Vbeta (60) and Jbeta (13) primers were used in the PCR. Clones were read by immunoSEQ multiplex PCR, and TCRdb kept only the in-frame ones, dropping some. The table has approximately 160,000 clones, about 81% seen once. Material: PBMCs. These receptors all stem from a woman aged 18-29 years in good health and CMV-seronegative.

The V call is TRBV28, the J call TRBJ2-1; 7 bases are a match to TRBD2. Unmatched junction bases numbered 10, after V lost 8 bases and J lost 0 bases. The germline V gene encodes CDR1 MDHEN and CDR2 SYDVKM. The CDR3 length is 16 residues. CDR3 DNA: TGTGCCAGCGTCCGAAGCGGGACTGGCTCCTACAATGAGCAGTTCTTC. It specifies CASVRSGTGSYNEQFF. Looking up the rest from reference TRBV28 and TRBJ2-1 gives the full variable domain: DVKVTQSSRYLVKRTGEKVFLECVQDMDHENMFWYRQDPGLGLRLIYFSYDVKMKEKGDIPEGYSVSREKKERFSLILESASTNQTSMYLCASVRSGTGSYNEQFFGPGTRLTVL.

CDR3 residues: CASSYALAGGTGELFF. The CDR3 coding sequence is TGTGCCAGCAGTTACGCACTAGCGGGGGGGACCGGGGAGCTGTTTTTT. The chain is built from TRBV6-5 and TRBJ2-2; 13 bases map to TRBD2. Per the germline V gene, CDR1 is MNHEY and CDR2 is SVGAGI. The CDR3 is made up of 16 amino acids. The trim removed 2 bases at V and 5 bases at J, leaving 2 bases unmatched.

V and J are TRBV13 and TRBJ1-4, with D maybe TRBD1 (5 bases). CDR1 is PRHDT and CDR2 is FYEKMQ in the germline V gene (reference sequence). V lost 4 bases and J lost 3, with 9 bases in between. CDR3 length equals 14 residues. In DNA form, the CDR3 reads TGTGCCAGCAGCTCCGCAGGGCCTAATGAAAAACTGTTTTTT. Translation gives CASSSAGPNEKLFF.

CDR3 DNA: TGTGCCAGCAGCTTGGGGGACCTGGAGGGCGAAAAACTGTTTTTT. Protein product: CASSLGDLEGEKLFF. This chain links TRBV5-5 with TRBJ1-4, with D possibly TRBD1 on 5 matching bases. Trimming removed 0 bases at V and 8 bases at J, with 14 bases between. The CDR3 sequence is 15 residues long. Per the germline V gene, CDR1 is SGHKS and CDR2 is YYEKEE (reference sequence).

For the CDR3, the DNA is TGTGCCAGCAGGCGGAAGACAGGGAGGACTGAAGCTTTCTTT. Translating gives CASRRKTGRTEAFF. The chain combines TRBV6-6 with TRBJ1-1; 7 bases map to TRBD1. CDR3 length: 14 residues. V trimming: 6 bases; J trimming: 5 bases; junction bases outside the gene matches: 9. Germline CDR1 is MNHNY and CDR2 is SVGAGI (reference sequence).

The V call is TRBV4-1, the J call TRBJ1-2, with TRBD1 matching 11 bases. The CDR3 is 14 residues long. The J segment lost 4 bases and the V segment lost 3 bases, leaving 1 base of the junction unmatched. The V gene's germline CDR1 is MGHRA and CDR2 YSYEKL. Here the CDR3 DNA reads TGCGCCAGCAGCCAGGGACAGGGGGGCTATGGCTACACCTTC. Protein sequence: CASSQGQGGYGYTF.

The chain combines TRBV19 with TRBJ2-7; the D gene is possibly TRBD2 (6 bases). The V end lost 5 bases, the J end lost 3 bases, and 14 bases lay between the germline ends. The germline CDR1 and CDR2 sequences are LNHDA and SQIVND (reference sequence). This CDR3 comprises 14 residues. The CDR3 coding sequence is TGTGCCAGTAGTCCCCGGGACGGGGGCTACGAGCAGTACTTC. Translating it yields CASSPRDGGYEQYF.

V usage is TRBV10-3 and J usage is TRBJ2-1, with D tentatively TRBD1 (5 bases). The CDR3 contains 11 residues. Trimming took off 3 bases at V and 8 bases at J, with 5 bases between the two ends. CDR1 ENHRY and CDR2 SYGVKD come from the germline V gene. The CDR3 DNA reads as TGTGCCATCAGTGACAGGGATGAGCAGTTCTTC. It yields the protein CAISDRDEQFF.

This clone came up once. The J gene is TRBJ2-7, the V gene TRBV9; D may be TRBD2 (6 bases). Germline V CDR1 and CDR2: SGDLS, YYNGEE. This CDR3 region has 14 residues. Deletions cut 3 bases from V and 2 bases from J, with 12 bases between. CDR3 amino acids: CASSATSIAYEQYF. CDR3 bases: TGTGCCAGCAGCGCGACTAGTATCGCCTACGAGCAGTACTTC.

The chain recombines TRBV7-9 with TRBJ1-5, with D perhaps matching TRBD1 (5 bases). The CDR3 contains 15 residues. Germline assignment: CDR1 SEHNR and CDR2 FQNEAQ (reference sequence). V was pared by 2 bases and J by 4 bases, with 12 bases between. CDR3: CASSLQGSENQPQHF. In DNA, the CDR3 is TGTGCCAGCAGCTTACAGGGTTCCGAGAATCAGCCCCAGCATTTT.

This clone was counted a single time. This chain links TRBV10-3 with TRBJ2-1; TRBD1 might be the D (5 bases). There are 13 residues in the CDR3. V was cut by 5 bases and J by 8 bases, with 13 bases left in between. CDR1 and CDR2 from the germline V gene are ENHRY and SYGVKD. The CDR3 nucleotides read TGTGCCATCAGTCCCAGGGTTGAAGATGAGCAGTTCTTC. Protein product: CAISPRVEDEQFF.

The CDR3 nucleotides are TGCAGTGCCCCAGGGGGAGGCGAGCAGTACTTC. Its translation is CSAPGGGEQYF. This chain links TRBV20-1 with TRBJ2-7, with D maybe TRBD1 (7 bases). CDR3 length: 11 residues. Trimming removed 6 bases at V and 6 bases at J, with 12 bases between. CDR1 is DFQATT and CDR2 is SNEGSKA in the germline V gene (reference sequence).

At least ten counts were recorded for this clone. The chain combines TRBV2 with TRBJ2-1; possible D gene TRBD2, 6 bases. This CDR3 comprises 14 residues. The germline CDR1 and CDR2 sequences are SNHLY and FYNNEI. Trimming removed 7 bases at V and 0 bases at J, with 10 bases between. The DNA for the CDR3 is TGTGCCAGCACGGAGACTAGCTCCTACAATGAGCAGTTCTTC. This encodes CASTETSSYNEQFF.

The chain recombines TRBV7-3 with TRBJ1-3; possible D gene TRBD1, 6 bases. Germline V gene lookup returns CDR1 SGHTA and CDR2 FQGTGA. CDR3 length equals 13 residues. Trimming left V 2 bases short and J 4 bases short, with 6 bases between. CDR3 DNA sequence: TGTGCCAGCAGCTTAGACAGGGGAAACACCATATATTTT. It is translated as CASSLDRGNTIYF.

The CDR3 DNA reads as TGTGCCAGCACCCTCTACAGGGGGAATGGCTACACCTTC. It yields the protein CASTLYRGNGYTF. This chain links TRBV28 with TRBJ1-2, with 8 positions matching TRBD1. CDR1 and CDR2 from the germline V gene are MDHEN and SYDVKM. The junction had 7 bases not matched to a gene; V was cut back by 7 bases and J by 6 bases. The CDR3 covers 13 residues.

The sample holds one count of this clone. The V gene is TRBV18, the J gene TRBJ2-5; D may be TRBD1 (6 bases). This CDR3 contains 15 residues. Germline assignment: CDR1 KGHSH and CDR2 LQKENI. V was trimmed by 1 base and J by 4 bases, leaving 13 bases between them. The CDR3 loop reads CASSPLTDRPETQYF. For the CDR3, the DNA is TGTGCCAGCTCACCACTGACGGACAGACCAGAGACCCAGTACTTC.

The chain employs TRBV6-5 and TRBJ2-7; 9 bases are shared with TRBD1. V was clipped by 6 bases and J by 7 bases; unmatched bases: 7. The CDR3 is made up of 13 amino acids. Looked up from germline, CDR1 is MNHEY and CDR2 is SVGAGI. In DNA form, the CDR3 reads TGTGCCAGCAGCGGGACAGGGACGGGGGAGCAGTACTTC. Translated: CASSGTGTGEQYF.

This sequence joins TRBV29-1 and TRBJ2-5, with 7 positions matching TRBD1. Germline values: CDR1 SQVTM, CDR2 ANQGSEA. With 8 bases clipped from V and 3 bases from J, the junction kept 18 bases outside the gene matches. The CDR3 has 16 residues. The CDR3 loop is CSPRRQGVEVKETQYF. The CDR3 DNA reads TGCAGCCCTCGCCGGCAGGGGGTGGAAGTAAAAGAGACCCAGTACTTC. Based on the CDR3 plus reference TRBV29-1 and TRBJ2-5, the full variable domain is SAVISQKPSRDICQRGTSLTIQCQVDSQVTMMFWYRQQPGQSLTLIATANQGSEATYESGFVIDKFPISRPNLTFSTLTVSNMSPEDSSIYLCSPRRQGVEVKETQYFGPGTRLLVL.

The V gene is TRBV9, the J gene TRBJ2-1; D remains ambiguous. This CDR3 spans 15 amino acids. V dropped 0 bases and J dropped 0 bases, with 7 bases sitting between them. Germline CDR1 is SGDLS and CDR2 is YYNGEE. Here the CDR3 reads CASSVVGSSYNEQFF. The CDR3 nucleotides read TGTGCCAGCAGCGTAGTGGGCAGCTCCTACAATGAGCAGTTCTTC.

This clone has a single count. The rearrangement uses TRBV13 and TRBJ2-5; TRBD2 matches 13 bases. Germline values: CDR1 PRHDT, CDR2 FYEKMQ (reference sequence). CDR3 length: 14 amino acids. V shed 6 bases, J shed 2 bases, and the junction held 0 bases outside the gene matches. CDR3 nucleotide sequence: TGTGCCAGCAGACTAGCGGGGGGGCAAGAGACCCAGTACTTC. Protein product: CASRLAGGQETQYF.

This rearrangement joins TRBV7-3 to TRBJ2-7; maybe TRBD2 (7 bases). This CDR3 comprises 18 residues. Germline loops: CDR1 SGHTA, CDR2 FQGTGA. The V gene lost 0 bases and the J gene lost 5 bases, with 23 bases spanning the gap. The CDR3 region is CASSLTCGGPGRINEQYF. CDR3 bases: TGTGCCAGCAGCTTAACTTGCGGGGGCCCAGGCAGGATCAACGAGCAGTACTTC.

The chain employs TRBV9 and TRBJ2-5; 9 nucleotides align to TRBD1. The CDR3 sequence is 16 residues long. J gave up 1 base and V 4 bases, and 8 bases lay outside the gene matches. Germline V CDR1 and CDR2: SGDLS, YYNGEE. The CDR3 sequence: CASSLYVTGGQETQYF. DNA of the CDR3: TGTGCCAGCAGCTTATATGTGACAGGGGGCCAAGAGACCCAGTACTTC.

J is TRBJ1-1 and V is TRBV6-1; D is unresolved. With 2 bases removed from V and 4 bases from J, the gap between germline ends came to 17 bases. Germline CDR1 and CDR2: MNHNS and SASEGT. The CDR3 consists of 16 residues. CDR3 in DNA: TGTGCCAGCAGTGAAATTGGTACAGCGGTCGGCACTGAAGCTTTCTTT. Protein product: CASSEIGTAVGTEAFF.

The genes are TRBV6-1 and TRBJ1-4; TRBD1 is a possible D gene (5 bases). With 0 bases removed from V and 4 bases from J, the gap between germline ends came to 12 bases. The CDR3 has 16 residues. Germline lookup yields CDR1 MNHNS and CDR2 SASEGT. CDR3 sequence (DNA): TGTGCCAGCAGTGAAGCACCGTTTAGGGGTAATGAAAAACTGTTTTTT. Protein product: CASSEAPFRGNEKLFF.